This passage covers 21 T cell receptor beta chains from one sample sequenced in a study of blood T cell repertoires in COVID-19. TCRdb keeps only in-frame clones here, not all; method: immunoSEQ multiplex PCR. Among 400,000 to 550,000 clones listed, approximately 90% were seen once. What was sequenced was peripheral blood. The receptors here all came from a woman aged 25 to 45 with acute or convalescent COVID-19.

The DNA of the CDR3 is TGTGCCAGCAGTCAGACTAGTGTAGAGTTCTTC. It encodes CASSQTSVEFF. The chain is built from TRBV12-3 or TRBV12-4 and TRBJ2-1, with a possible D match to TRBD2 (6 bases). The CDR3 is 11 amino acids. The V and J ends lost 5 bases and 14 bases respectively, with 13 bases between them.

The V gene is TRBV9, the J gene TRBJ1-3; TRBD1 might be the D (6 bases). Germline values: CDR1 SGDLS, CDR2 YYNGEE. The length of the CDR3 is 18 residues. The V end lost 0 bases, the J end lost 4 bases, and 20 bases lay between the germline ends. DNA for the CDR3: TGTGCCAGCAGCGTAGGGGGGGGCCGCCTTTGGTTCGGAAACACCATATATTTT. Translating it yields CASSVGGGRLWFGNTIYF.

CDR3 DNA sequence: TGCAGTGCTAGTCTCCGGACTAGCAGATTCTACAATGAGCAGTTCTTC. Its translation is CSASLRTSRFYNEQFF. The rearrangement joins TRBV20-1 to TRBJ2-1; TRBD2 agrees at 8 bases. The CDR3 totals 16 residues. Looked up from germline, CDR1 is DFQATT and CDR2 is SNEGSKA (reference sequence). J lost 3 bases, V lost 3 bases, and 10 bases had no gene match.

The CDR3 reads CASSLWGGLGHYF. In DNA form, the CDR3 reads TGTGCCAGCAGTTTATGGGGGGGACTAGGGCATTATTTT. The chain links TRBV28 to TRBJ2-3, with 8 bases fitting TRBD2. Trimming cost V 0 bases and J 15 bases; bases outside gene matches: 8. The CDR3 is 13 amino acids. Per the germline V gene, CDR1 is MDHEN and CDR2 is SYDVKM.

The chain's CDR3 is CASSPRETGKPYSNQPQHF. In DNA, the CDR3 is TGTGCCAGCAGCCCAAGGGAGACAGGCAAACCATATAGCAATCAGCCCCAGCATTTT. V is TRBV21-1 and J is TRBJ1-5; TRBD1 was called by the table and not checked on the DNA. TRBV21-1 is a listed pseudogene. The CDR3 consists of 19 residues.

CDR3 sequence: CASSLLGGGNEQFF. As DNA, the CDR3 is TGTGCCAGCAGCTTACTGGGGGGGGGCAATGAGCAGTTCTTC. The gene calls are TRBV7-8 and TRBJ2-1, with 7 bases identical to TRBD2. The CDR3 spans 14 residues. Germline V gene data show CDR1 as SGHVS and CDR2 as FQNEAQ. The V segment lost 2 bases and the J segment 6 bases; nucleotides outside the gene matches: 4.

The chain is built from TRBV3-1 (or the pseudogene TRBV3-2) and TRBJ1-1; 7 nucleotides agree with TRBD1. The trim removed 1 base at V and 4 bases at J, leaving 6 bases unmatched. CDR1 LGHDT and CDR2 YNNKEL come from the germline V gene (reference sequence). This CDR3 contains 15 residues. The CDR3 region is CASSQVATGTTEAFF. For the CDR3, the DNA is TGTGCCAGCAGCCAAGTGGCGACAGGGACCACTGAAGCTTTCTTT.

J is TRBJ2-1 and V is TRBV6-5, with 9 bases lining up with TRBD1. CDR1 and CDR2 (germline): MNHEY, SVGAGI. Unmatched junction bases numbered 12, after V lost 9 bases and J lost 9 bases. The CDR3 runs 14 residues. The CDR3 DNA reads TGTGCCAGTTCTCTTACAGGGGGCTTAGGTGAGCAGTTCTTC. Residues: CASSLTGGLGEQFF.

The CDR3 DNA sequence: TGTGCCAGCAGCTTACCCCCCTTCTCGGGCTACGAGCAGTACTTC. Protein: CASSLPPFSGYEQYF. This chain joins TRBV11-2 and TRBJ2-7; unclear D gene. V lost 2 bases and J lost 3, with 14 bases in between. This CDR3 comprises 15 residues. Germline V gene lookup returns CDR1 SGHAT and CDR2 FQNNGV.

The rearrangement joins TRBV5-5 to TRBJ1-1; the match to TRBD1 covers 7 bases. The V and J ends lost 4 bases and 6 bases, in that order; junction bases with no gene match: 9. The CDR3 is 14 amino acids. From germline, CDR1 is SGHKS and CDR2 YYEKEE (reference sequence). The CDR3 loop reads CASSPGGGASEAFF. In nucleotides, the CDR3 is TGTGCCAGCAGCCCCGGAGGGGGCGCGTCTGAAGCTTTCTTT.

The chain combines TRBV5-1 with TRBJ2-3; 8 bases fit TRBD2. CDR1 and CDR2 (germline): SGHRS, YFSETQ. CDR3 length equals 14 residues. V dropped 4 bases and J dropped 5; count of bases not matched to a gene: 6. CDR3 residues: CASSPIAGLDTQYF. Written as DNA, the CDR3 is TGCGCCAGCAGCCCTATAGCGGGGTTAGATACGCAGTATTTT.

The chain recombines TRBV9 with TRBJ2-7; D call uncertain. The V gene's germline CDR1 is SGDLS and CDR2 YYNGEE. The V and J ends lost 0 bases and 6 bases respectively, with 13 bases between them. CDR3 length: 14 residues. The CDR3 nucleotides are TGTGCCAGCAGCGTAGGTTCTAGTTCGAGCGAGCAGTACTTC. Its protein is CASSVGSSSSEQYF. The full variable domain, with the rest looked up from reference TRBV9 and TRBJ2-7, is DSGVTQTPKHLITATGQRVTLRCSPRSGDLSVYWYQQSLDQGLQFLIQYYNGEERAKGNILERFSAQQFPDLHSELNLSSLELGDSALYFCASSVGSSSSEQYFGPGTRLTVT.

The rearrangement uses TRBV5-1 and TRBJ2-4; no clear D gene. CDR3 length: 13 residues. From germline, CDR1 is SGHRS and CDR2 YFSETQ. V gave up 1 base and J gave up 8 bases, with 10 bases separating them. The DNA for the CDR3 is TGCGCCAGCAGCTTGATCCGTCGGGACATTCAGTACTTC. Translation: CASSLIRRDIQYF.

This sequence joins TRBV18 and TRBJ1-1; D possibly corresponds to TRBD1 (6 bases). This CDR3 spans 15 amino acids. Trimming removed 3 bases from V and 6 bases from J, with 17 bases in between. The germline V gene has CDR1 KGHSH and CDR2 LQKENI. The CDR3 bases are TGTGCCAGCTCACCGGGCCCAGGGGACGTCGCTGAAGCTTTCTTT. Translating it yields CASSPGPGDVAEAFF.

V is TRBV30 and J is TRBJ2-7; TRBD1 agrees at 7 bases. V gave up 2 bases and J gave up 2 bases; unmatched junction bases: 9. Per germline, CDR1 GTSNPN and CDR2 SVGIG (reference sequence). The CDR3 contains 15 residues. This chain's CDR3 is CAWSIQGKGPYEQYF. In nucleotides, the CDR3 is TGTGCCTGGAGTATACAGGGGAAAGGGCCCTACGAGCAGTACTTC.

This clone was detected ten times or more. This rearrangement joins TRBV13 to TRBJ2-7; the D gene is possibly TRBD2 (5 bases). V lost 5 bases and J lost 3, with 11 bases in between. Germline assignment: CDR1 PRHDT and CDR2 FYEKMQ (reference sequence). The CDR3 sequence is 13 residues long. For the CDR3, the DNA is TGTGCCAGCAGCCACCTGGCGGGCTACGAGCAGTACTTC. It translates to CASSHLAGYEQYF.

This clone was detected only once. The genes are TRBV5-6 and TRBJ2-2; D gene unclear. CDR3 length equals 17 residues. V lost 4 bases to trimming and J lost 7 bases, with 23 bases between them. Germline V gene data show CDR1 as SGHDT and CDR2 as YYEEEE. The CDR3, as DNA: TGTGCCAGCAGCCCGTTGAACACCATCTCACCCAGCGGGGAGCTGTTTTTT. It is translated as CASSPLNTISPSGELFF.

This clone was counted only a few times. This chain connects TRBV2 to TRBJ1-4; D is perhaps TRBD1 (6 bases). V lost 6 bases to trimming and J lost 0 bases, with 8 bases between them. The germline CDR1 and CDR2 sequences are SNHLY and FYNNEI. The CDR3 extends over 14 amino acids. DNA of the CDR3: TGTGCCAGCAGCTGGACAGCAACTAATGAAAAACTGTTTTTT. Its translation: CASSWTATNEKLFF. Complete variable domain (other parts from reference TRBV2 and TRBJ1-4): EPEVTQTPSHQVTQMGQEVILRCVPISNHLYFYWYRQILGQKVEFLVSFYNNEISEKSEIFDDQFSVERPDGSNFTLKIRSTKLEDSAMYFCASSWTATNEKLFFGSGTQLSVL.

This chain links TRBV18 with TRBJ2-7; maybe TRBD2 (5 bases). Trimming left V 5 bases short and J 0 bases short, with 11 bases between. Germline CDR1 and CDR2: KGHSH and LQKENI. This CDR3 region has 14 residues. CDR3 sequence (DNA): TGTGCCAGCTCATCGGAGGCGGGCTCCTACGAGCAGTACTTC. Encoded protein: CASSSEAGSYEQYF.

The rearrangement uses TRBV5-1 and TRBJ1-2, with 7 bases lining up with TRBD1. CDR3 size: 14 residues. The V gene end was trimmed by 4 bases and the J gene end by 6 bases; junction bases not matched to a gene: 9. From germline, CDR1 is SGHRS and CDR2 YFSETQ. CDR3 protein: CASSLGTVTNGYTF. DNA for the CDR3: TGCGCCAGCAGCCTAGGGACAGTAACTAATGGCTACACCTTC.

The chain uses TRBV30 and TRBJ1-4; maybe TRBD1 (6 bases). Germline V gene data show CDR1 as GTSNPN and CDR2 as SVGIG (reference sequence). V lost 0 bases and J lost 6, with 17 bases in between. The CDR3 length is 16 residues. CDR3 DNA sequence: TGTGCCTGGAGTGTATACACCAGGGGAGGGGATGAAAAACTGTTTTTT. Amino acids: CAWSVYTRGGDEKLFF.